These 3 T cell receptor beta chains originate from one sample sequenced in a study of human T cells and chemical hapten exposure (dated by TCRdb to the early 2020s). The library was generated by RACE. Reads for this sample came from a NextSeq 500. The public reads were reprocessed in TCRdb via fastp at Q25 and MiXCR, keeping in-frame beta chains. CDR3 protein duplicates are merged, each entry listing the most common genes and DNA. This sample comprises 120,000 to 150,000 distinct CDR3 sequences, about 12% of them detected only once. The ten largest clonotypes hold around 1.4% of the sample. Per the publication, the time point label means: patch test 2, 6 weeks after DPC sensitization. In the paper's terms, the treatment or condition label means: therapeutic diphenylcyclopropenone sensitization with weekly scalp DPC. The sequencing used whole blood, collected in connection with sensitization to the hapten diphenylcyclopropenone (DPC). The origin of the receptors is a woman between 50 and 59 years old with alopecia areata. Some clones in this sample may be carry-over from other donors' samples.

J is TRBJ2-7 and V is TRBV28; TRBD1 aligns across 9 bases. V was pared by 5 bases and J by 6 bases, with 2 bases of the junction left unmatched. CDR1 and CDR2 (germline): MDHEN, SYDVKM. CDR3 length equals 12 residues. The CDR3 sequence is CASSAQGAEQYF. The CDR3 nucleotides read TGTGCCAGCAGTGCACAGGGGGCCGAGCAGTACTTC.

There are a few counts of this clonotype. The V and J genes are TRBV28 and TRBJ2-4; D call uncertain. V lost 5 bases and J 0 bases, leaving 8 bases between the germline ends. Looked up from germline, CDR1 is MDHEN and CDR2 is SYDVKM. The CDR3 length is 14 residues. The CDR3 DNA reads TGTGCCAGCAGTCGCCCCGAAGCCAAAAACATTCAGTACTTC. Encoded protein: CASSRPEAKNIQYF.

This clonotype turned up a few times. The V call is TRBV29-1, the J call TRBJ2-1; weak D call: TRBD1 (5 bases). Germline CDR1 is SQVTM and CDR2 is ANQGSEA. V was trimmed by 7 bases and J by 2 bases, leaving 15 bases between them. The CDR3 covers 14 residues. In DNA form, the CDR3 reads TGCAGCGGGGGCCAGGCCGGCCCCTACAATGAGCAGTTCTTC. Protein: CSGGQAGPYNEQFF.